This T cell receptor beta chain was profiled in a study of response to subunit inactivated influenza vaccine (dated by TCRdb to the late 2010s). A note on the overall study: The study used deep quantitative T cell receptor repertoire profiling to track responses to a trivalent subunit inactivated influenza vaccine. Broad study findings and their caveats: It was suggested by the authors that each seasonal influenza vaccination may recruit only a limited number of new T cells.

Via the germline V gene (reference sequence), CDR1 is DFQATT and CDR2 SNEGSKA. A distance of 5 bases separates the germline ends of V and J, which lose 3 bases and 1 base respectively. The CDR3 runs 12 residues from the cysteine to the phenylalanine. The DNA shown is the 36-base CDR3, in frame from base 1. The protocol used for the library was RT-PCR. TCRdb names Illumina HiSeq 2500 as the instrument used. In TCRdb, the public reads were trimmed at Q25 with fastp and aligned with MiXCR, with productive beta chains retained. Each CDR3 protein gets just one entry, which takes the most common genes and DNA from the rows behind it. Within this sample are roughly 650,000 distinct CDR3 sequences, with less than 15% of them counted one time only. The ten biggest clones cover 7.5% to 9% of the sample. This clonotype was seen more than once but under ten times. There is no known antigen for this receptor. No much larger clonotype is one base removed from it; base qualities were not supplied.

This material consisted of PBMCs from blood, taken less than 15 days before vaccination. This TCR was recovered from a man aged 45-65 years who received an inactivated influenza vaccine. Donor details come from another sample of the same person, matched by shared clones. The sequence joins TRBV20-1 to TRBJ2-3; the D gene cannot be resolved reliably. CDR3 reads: CSARERTDTQYF. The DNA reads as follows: TGCAGTGCTAGGGAACGCACAGATACGCAGTATTTT.